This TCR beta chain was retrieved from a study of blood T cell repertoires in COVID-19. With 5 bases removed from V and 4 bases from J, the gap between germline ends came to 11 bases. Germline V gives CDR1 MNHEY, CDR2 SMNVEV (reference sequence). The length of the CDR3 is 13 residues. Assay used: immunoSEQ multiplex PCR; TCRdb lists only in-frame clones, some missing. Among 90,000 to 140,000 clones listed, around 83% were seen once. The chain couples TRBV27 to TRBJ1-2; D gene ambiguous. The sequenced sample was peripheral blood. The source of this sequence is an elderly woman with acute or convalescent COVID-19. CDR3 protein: CASSLSPGYGYTF. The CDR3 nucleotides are TGTGCCAGCAGTCTGTCCCCGGGCTATGGCTACACCTTC.